The 8 T cell receptor beta chains reported below all come from one sample, sequenced in a study of neurological immune-mediated disorders. TCRdb reanalysed the 5' RACE reads using MiXCR and keeps one entry per CDR3 protein. The table includes fewer than 90,000 distinct CDR3 sequences, 10% detected once. Specified time point: longitudinal time-point 1 (baseline). Sequenced material: PBMCs. These receptors were obtained from a young man in good health.

This clonotype was observed many times. The chain combines TRBV12-3 or TRBV12-4 with TRBJ1-2; D is undetermined. The ends were cut back, 5 bases at V and 4 bases at J, with 20 bases in the middle. This CDR3 is 16 amino acids long. In DNA, the CDR3 is TGTGCCAGCAGTGCGTCCTCGGACGCCCGCCCCTATGGCTACACCTTC. Translating gives CASSASSDARPYGYTF.

Remarks on this clonotype: A single base separates this from a much larger clone, so it may be a read error. DNA of the CDR3: TGTGCCAGCAGCTGGGGAAAAGGCTGGAGCTACGAGCAGTACTTC. Its translation is CASSWGKGWSYEQYF. The rearrangement joins TRBV11-2 to TRBJ2-7; the D is unclear. Trimming left V 4 bases short and J 3 bases short, with 16 bases between. The CDR3 length is 15 residues. Germline assignment: CDR1 SGHAT and CDR2 FQNNGV.

This clonotype was seen a few times. The chain employs TRBV18 and TRBJ1-4, with a tentative D call TRBD1 (5 bases). Germline CDR1 reads KGHSH; CDR2 reads LQKENI. V was trimmed by 7 bases and J by 5 bases, leaving 14 bases between them. CDR3 size: 14 residues. The CDR3 protein is CASFSGTENEKLFF. The CDR3 DNA sequence: TGTGCCAGCTTCTCTGGGACGGAGAATGAAAAACTGTTTTTT.

This clonotype was counted only a few times. This chain connects TRBV6-6 to TRBJ1-4; unclear D gene. Germline V gene sequence: CDR1 MNHNY, CDR2 SVGAGI (reference sequence). V was cut by 4 bases and J by 0 bases, with 9 bases left in between. The CDR3 contains 15 residues. The CDR3 loop is CASSSNLATNEKLFF. The CDR3 DNA sequence: TGTGCCAGCAGTTCGAACCTTGCAACTAATGAAAAACTGTTTTTT.

This clonotype was seen many times. The chain has TRBV5-1 and TRBJ2-7; TRBD2 matches 7 bases. There are 16 residues in the CDR3. The V gene's germline CDR1 is SGHRS and CDR2 YFSETQ. J was trimmed by 1 base and V by 0 bases; bases with no gene match: 7. CDR3 sequence: CASSLASGVPSYEQYF. CDR3 DNA sequence: TGCGCCAGCAGCTTGGCCAGCGGGGTCCCTTCCTACGAGCAGTACTTC.

This clonotype was observed many times. The genes are TRBV29-1 and TRBJ2-7; 7 bases map to TRBD2. CDR1 and CDR2 from the germline V gene are SQVTM and ANQGSEA. With V trimmed by 5 bases and J by 2 bases, 6 bases remained unmatched. The CDR3 has 13 residues. CDR3 region: CSVRASGTYEQYF. The CDR3, as DNA: TGCAGCGTTCGGGCTAGCGGAACCTACGAGCAGTACTTC.

This clonotype was seen ten or more times. This chain joins TRBV5-6 and TRBJ2-3; 9 bases line up with TRBD1. The CDR3 has 18 residues. Unmatched junction bases numbered 11, after V lost 0 bases and J lost 3 bases. CDR1 and CDR2 (germline): SGHDT, YYEEEE. CDR3 region: CASSLGFPETGGTDTQYF. DNA for the CDR3: TGTGCCAGCAGCTTGGGATTCCCTGAGACAGGGGGGACAGATACGCAGTATTTT.

This chain links TRBV5-1 with TRBJ2-2; 11 positions match TRBD2. With 4 bases clipped from V and 1 base from J, the junction kept 3 bases outside the gene matches. CDR1 is SGHRS, CDR2 YFSETQ, per germline. CDR3 length: 16 amino acids. The CDR3 sequence: CASSPGLAVNTGELFF. The DNA for the CDR3 is TGCGCCAGCAGCCCGGGACTAGCGGTGAACACCGGGGAGCTGTTTTTT.